This TCR beta chain comes out of a study of breast tumors, draining lymph nodes, adjacent tissues. Germline CDR1 is SGHNT and CDR2 is YYREEE (reference sequence). Trimming took 4 bases from V and 1 from J, leaving 6 bases between them. This CDR3 is built from 13 residues. One entry per CDR3 protein, called by TCRdb with MiXCR from the multiplex PCR reads. Seen here are approximately 150,000 distinct CDR3 sequences, about 33% observed once, and the top ten hold about 4.1%. This clonotype has just a few counts. Axillary draining lymph nodes of breast cancer patients supplied the node samples. The chain carries TRBV5-4 and TRBJ2-1; no clear D gene. The sample taken for sequencing was axillary lymph node tissue. This clonotype was sampled from a female donor with breast cancer. Some clones in this sample may be carry-over from other donors' samples. DNA of the CDR3: TGTGCCAGCAGCCTCAGGTCCTACAATGAGCAGTTCTTC. As protein: CASSLRSYNEQFF.